This T cell receptor beta chain was captured in a study of blood T cell repertoires in COVID-19 (dated by TCRdb to the early 2020s). In terms of the full investigation: The collaborator samples originated in the United States, Italy and Spain and spanned the acute and convalescent phases of COVID-19. The material from the prospective study consisted of cDNA or gDNA derived from T cells, B-cell-depleted T cells, or PBMCs. HLA class I and class II types, where available, came from metadata supplied by the sample provider rather than from assay-based typing. Sample metadata almost always included a de-identified subject ID, COVID-19 status, age in years and sex. The dataset comprised deeply sampled blood TCRbeta repertoires from subjects exposed to, actively infected with, or recovered from COVID-19. Samples came from the ongoing ImmuneRACE study (first 160 participants) plus 1,254 subjects from 6 global collaborators. The repertoires were released in a freely available public database intended as a resource for research on the immune response to SARS-CoV-2.

General findings and caveats noted by the study authors: The quantity of clinical and demographic metadata differed by source and by participant and was supplied without curation.

TCRbeta CDR3 regions were amplified from genomic DNA by means of the immunoSEQ Assay, a bias-controlled multiplex PCR. Regarding the original processing steps: Nucleated cell counts per sample were estimated from amplification of reference gene primers within the assay. To quantify the absolute abundance of each unique TCRbeta CDR3 rearrangement, sequence reads were collapsed and filtered. For each sample, productive Simpson clonality was calculated as the square root of Simpson's diversity index over productive rearrangements. The immuneACCESS repertoire file appears here via TCRdb, limited to in-frame rearrangements. These files lack a portion of the clones; in checked studies, under half of the deficit traces to unresolved V genes, and the cause of the others is not known. The DNA was the basis for D and trimming; V, J and clone size are from that table. The sample records approximately 210,000 clones, roughly nine tenths of which are singletons. The top ten constitute 0.72% of the sample.

Whole blood was collected in K2EDTA tubes by collaborating institutions according to the institutions' own protocols. For TCRbeta analysis, collaborators shipped samples as frozen whole blood, isolated PBMCs, or DNA extracted from either of those sample types. The CDR3 sequence holds 14 residues, the cysteine and phenylalanine included. Only the CDR3 DNA is retained, 42 bases long and in frame from the first base. The V end gives up 0 bases and the J end 8 bases, leaving 4 bases in the junction not matched to a gene. According to the germline V gene, CDR1 reads SGHTA and CDR2 reads FQGNSA. A note on this clone: It lacks a known antigen. Base qualities are missing; no much larger clone stands one base away.

Here the chain combines TRBV7-2 and TRBJ2-1, with TRBD2 matching 7 junction bases. This sequence was found in a man aged 35-49 years with acute or convalescent COVID-19. Sequences were obtained from peripheral blood. The DNA sequence is given as TGTGCCAGCAGCTTAGCACTAGCGCTGGATGAGCAGTTCTTC. It translates to CASSLALALDEQFF.